The entry below describes one T cell receptor (beta chain). For the second PCR, which ran for 7 to 11 cycles, a sample-barcoded 5' primer and a J-beta primer mix were used. TCRdb re-called the 5' RACE reads through MiXCR, storing one row per CDR3 protein. The top ten clones hold approximately 7.9% of a sample with more than 1.4 million distinct CDR3 sequences, around 39% of them seen once. These data originate in a study of blood T cells in healthy people across ages. Background on the study: Every two T cells gave about one barcoded beta molecule via template switching.

This CDR3 has 14 residues. V trimming: 5 bases; J trimming: 2 bases; junction bases outside the gene matches: 5. Germline CDR1 MNHEY, CDR2 SMNVEV (reference sequence). Peripheral blood was drawn, ten milliliters per donor. This sequence was found in a woman under 30 in good health. V is TRBV27 and J is TRBJ2-7; TRBD1 agrees at 8 bases. Specimen: blood. The chain's CDR3 is CASSDTGGPYEQYF. In DNA form, the CDR3 reads TGTGCCAGCAGTGATACAGGGGGTCCCTACGAGCAGTACTTC.